The rows below give T cell receptor beta chains drawn from one sample of a study of T cell responses to AZD1222 COVID-19 vaccine. The method was immunoSEQ multiplex PCR; TCRdb's version includes in-frame clones alone and lacks a portion of them. The sample consists of under 110,000 clones, 90% of them appearing once. Here the sequenced sample was peripheral blood, taken 28 days after the second AZD1222 dose. The receptor source for this set is an adult who received the AZD1222 COVID-19 vaccine. CDR3s include the opening cysteine and the closing phenylalanine or tryptophan. Each record gives: D gene, J gene, V gene, clone size, CDR3 DNA, CDR3 protein. The D gene is left open where the match is weak. The listing skips clone size in some rows; elsewhere it reads once, few, many or a size class.

D: -
J: TRBJ1-1
V: TRBV5-8
size: -
DNA: TGTGCCAGCAGCTTTAGGTTCGTCACTGAAGCTTTCTTT
CDR3: CASSFRFVTEAFF

D: TRBD1
J: TRBJ1-6
V: TRBV5-1
size: -
DNA: TGCGCCAGCAGCTTGGTTCCCGGGACAGGCTATAATTCACCCCTCCACTTT
CDR3: CASSLVPGTGYNSPLHF

D: TRBD1
J: TRBJ2-7
V: TRBV9
size: -
DNA: TGTGCCAGCAGCGTAGACAGGGGGAGCTCCTACGAGCAGTACTTC
CDR3: CASSVDRGSSYEQYF

D: TRBD1
J: TRBJ2-2
V: TRBV7-2
size: -
DNA: TGTGCCAGCAGCTCCTCCCCACAGGGGTCGGGCACCGGGGAGCTGTTTTTT
CDR3: CASSSSPQGSGTGELFF

D: TRBD2
J: TRBJ2-3
V: TRBV11-3
size: -
DNA: TGTGCCAGCAGCTTAGCCCTAGCGGGGGGGAGGGATACGCAGTATTTT
CDR3: CASSLALAGGRDTQYF

D: -
J: TRBJ1-5
V: TRBV10-3
size: -
DNA: TGTGCCATCAGTGACTATGTGGGGGATCAGCCCCAGCATTTT
CDR3: CAISDYVGDQPQHF

D: TRBD1
J: TRBJ1-6
V: TRBV19
size: -
DNA: TGTGCCAGTCCGCGGGACAGTAATTCACCCCTCCACTTT
CDR3: CASPRDSNSPLHF

D: TRBD1
J: TRBJ2-1
V: TRBV5-1
size: -
DNA: TGCGCCAGCAGCTTGGGGGGACAGGGGTCCTACAATGAGCAGTTCTTC
CDR3: CASSLGGQGSYNEQFF

D: -
J: TRBJ2-7
V: TRBV23-1
size: -
DNA: TGCGCCAGCCTCCCACAGGGACCTGAGCAGTACTTC
CDR3: CASLPQGPEQYF

D: TRBD1
J: TRBJ2-4
V: TRBV18
size: -
DNA: TGTGCCAGCTCACCCACCGGGACAGGGACCTTAGCCAAAAACATTCAGTACTTC
CDR3: CASSPTGTGTLAKNIQYF

D: TRBD1
J: TRBJ2-7
V: TRBV7-8
size: -
DNA: TGTGCCAGCAGCTTATATTCCGGGACAGGGTCATACGAGCAGTACTTC
CDR3: CASSLYSGTGSYEQYF

D: TRBD1
J: TRBJ1-1
V: TRBV2
size: -
DNA: TGTGCCAGCACCGTGGACAGGGTGAACACTGAAGCTTTCTTT
CDR3: CASTVDRVNTEAFF

D: TRBD1
J: TRBJ1-2
V: TRBV7-3
size: -
DNA: TGTGCCAGCAGCTTAAGGGGAACCGGGACAGGGGGATCACAATATGGCTACACCTTC
CDR3: CASSLRGTGTGGSQYGYTF

D: TRBD1
J: TRBJ2-7
V: TRBV9
size: -
DNA: TGTGCCAGCAGCGTTGCGGACAGGGGCGGCGACGAGCAGTACTTC
CDR3: CASSVADRGGDEQYF

D: -
J: TRBJ1-1
V: TRBV11-1
size: -
DNA: TGTGCCAGCACCCCCGGGACCGTCGGCACTGAAGCTTTCTTT
CDR3: CASTPGTVGTEAFF

D: -
J: TRBJ2-5
V: TRBV5-4
size: -
DNA: TGTGCCAGCAGCTTGGGGGGGGCGTCTGGAGAGACCCAGTACTTC
CDR3: CASSLGGASGETQYF

D: -
J: TRBJ2-3
V: TRBV7-2
size: -
DNA: TGTGCCAGCAGCTGGGCTAACAAGGACACGCAGTATTTT
CDR3: CASSWANKDTQYF

D: TRBD2
J: TRBJ2-5
V: TRBV2
size: few
DNA: TGTGCCAGCAGAGATAGCGGGGATAAGACCCAGTACTTC
CDR3: CASRDSGDKTQYF

D: TRBD1
J: TRBJ1-1
V: TRBV27
size: -
DNA: TGTGCCAGCAGTGTCCGACAGGGGGCTACTGAAGCTTTCTTT
CDR3: CASSVRQGATEAFF

D: TRBD1
J: TRBJ2-3
V: TRBV19
size: -
DNA: TGTGCCAGTAGTAACCAGGGGGCAGATACGCAGTATTTT
CDR3: CASSNQGADTQYF

D: -
J: TRBJ1-2
V: TRBV7-6
size: -
DNA: TGTGCCAGCAGCCCCCTAGGGTCCCAAGCTAACTATGGCTACACCTTC
CDR3: CASSPLGSQANYGYTF

D: -
J: TRBJ2-7
V: TRBV5-5
size: -
DNA: TGTGCCAGCAGCTTGGTAGGGCAGGGTCACTACGAGCAGTACTTC
CDR3: CASSLVGQGHYEQYF

D: -
J: TRBJ1-2
V: TRBV7-9
size: -
DNA: TGTGCCAGCAGCCCATTACCTCCCGGGACTCAAGATGGCTACACCTTC
CDR3: CASSPLPPGTQDGYTF

D: -
J: TRBJ2-1
V: TRBV5-1
size: -
DNA: TGCGCCAGCAGCTTTTTGGGGGACGAGAGCAATGAGCAGTTCTTC
CDR3: CASSFLGDESNEQFF

D: -
J: TRBJ2-1
V: TRBV7-2
size: few
DNA: TGTGCCAGCAGCTTAGTACTTCCCCCCAATGAGCAGTTCTTC
CDR3: CASSLVLPPNEQFF

D: -
J: TRBJ1-3
V: TRBV7-9
size: -
DNA: TGTGCCAGCAGCGTAGACGTCAGACACACCATATATTTT
CDR3: CASSVDVRHTIYF

D: -
J: TRBJ1-4
V: TRBV9
size: -
DNA: TGTGCCAGCAGCGTAGGGGTCGGGACTAATGAAAAACTGTTTTTT
CDR3: CASSVGVGTNEKLFF

D: TRBD1
J: TRBJ2-2
V: TRBV7-2
size: -
DNA: TGTGCCAGCAACAAGGACAGGGGGTCCGGGGAGCTGTTTTTT
CDR3: CASNKDRGSGELFF

D: -
J: TRBJ2-5
V: TRBV11-3
size: -
DNA: TGTGCCAGCAGCTTAGGGCCCGAGGAGGGGACCCAGTACTTC
CDR3: CASSLGPEEGTQYF

D: -
J: TRBJ2-3
V: TRBV21-1
size: -
DNA: TGTGCCCCCGCTTTTGGGAACGATAGCACAGATACGCAGTATTTT
CDR3: CAPAFGNDSTDTQYF

D: -
J: TRBJ1-4
V: TRBV4-1
size: -
DNA: TGCGCCAGCAGCCAAGTTTGGGGGGGGAGAACTAATGAAAAACTGTTTTTT
CDR3: CASSQVWGGRTNEKLFF